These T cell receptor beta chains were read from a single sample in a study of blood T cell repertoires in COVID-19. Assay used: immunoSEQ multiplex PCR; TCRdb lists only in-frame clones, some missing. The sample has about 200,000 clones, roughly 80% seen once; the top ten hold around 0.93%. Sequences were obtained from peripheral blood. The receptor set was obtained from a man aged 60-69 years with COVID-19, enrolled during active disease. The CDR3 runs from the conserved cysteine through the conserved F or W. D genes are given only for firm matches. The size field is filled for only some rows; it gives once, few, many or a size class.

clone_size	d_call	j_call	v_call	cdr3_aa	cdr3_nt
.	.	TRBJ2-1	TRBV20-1	CSASMDSFNEQFF	TGCAGTGCTAGTATGGACAGCTTCAATGAGCAGTTCTTC
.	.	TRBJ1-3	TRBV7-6	CASSLKVAGNTIYF	TGTGCCAGCAGCTTAAAAGTAGCTGGAAACACCATATATTTT
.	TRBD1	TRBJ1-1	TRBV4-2	CASSQETGGNTEAFF	TGTGCCAGCAGCCAAGAGACAGGGGGCAACACTGAAGCTTTCTTT
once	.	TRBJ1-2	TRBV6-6	CASSYRSGQNYGYTF	TGTGCCAGCAGTTACAGGTCAGGGCAAAACTATGGCTACACCTTC
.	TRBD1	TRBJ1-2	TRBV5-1	CASRDWTGGYGYTF	TGCGCCAGCAGAGATTGGACAGGGGGGTATGGCTACACCTTC
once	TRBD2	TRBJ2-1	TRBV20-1	CSASEETSGISSYNEQFF	TGCAGTGCTAGTGAAGAGACTAGCGGCATAAGCTCCTACAATGAGCAGTTCTTC
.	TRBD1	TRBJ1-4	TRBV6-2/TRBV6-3	CASSPTRTGNNEKLFF	TGTGCCAGCAGCCCTACCCGGACAGGGAACAATGAAAAACTGTTTTTT
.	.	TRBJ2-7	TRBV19	CASSPKRQGSDEQYF	TGTGCCAGTAGTCCCAAACGGCAGGGTTCAGACGAGCAGTACTTC
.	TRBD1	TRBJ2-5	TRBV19	CASSIGTAQETQYF	TGTGCCAGTAGTATTGGGACAGCACAAGAGACCCAGTACTTC
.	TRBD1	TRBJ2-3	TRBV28	CASSSSNRGVIGDTQYF	TGTGCCAGCAGTTCATCCAACAGGGGCGTCATTGGAGATACGCAGTATTTT
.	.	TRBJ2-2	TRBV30	CAWSTTGATGELFF	TGTGCCTGGAGTACCACAGGAGCCACCGGGGAGCTGTTTTTT
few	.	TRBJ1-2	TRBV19	CASSSYTGVIYGYTF	TGTGCCAGTAGTTCCTACACGGGGGTGATTTATGGCTACACCTTC
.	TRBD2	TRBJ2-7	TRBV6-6	CASSSILARISYEQYF	TGTGCCAGCAGTTCCATACTAGCGCGCATCTCCTACGAGCAGTACTTC
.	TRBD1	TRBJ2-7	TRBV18	CASSPPTGTYEQYF	TGTGCCAGCTCACCACCGACAGGGACCTACGAGCAGTACTTC
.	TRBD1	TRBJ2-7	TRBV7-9	CASSPGQGLYEQYF	TGTGCCAGCAGCCCGGGACAGGGACTCTACGAGCAGTACTTC
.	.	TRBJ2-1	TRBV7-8	CASSLGLVSYNEQFF	TGTGCCAGCAGCTTAGGACTGGTCTCCTACAATGAGCAGTTCTTC
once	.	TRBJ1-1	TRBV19	CASRRQGLSGAFF	TGTGCCAGTAGGCGTCAGGGCCTAAGTGGAGCTTTCTTT
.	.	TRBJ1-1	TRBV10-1	CASRGVSTEAFF	TGCGCCAGCAGAGGGGTTAGCACTGAAGCTTTCTTT
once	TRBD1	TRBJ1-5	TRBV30	CAWSTNSGQGQPQHF	TGTGCCTGGAGTACAAACTCGGGACAGGGACAGCCCCAGCATTTT
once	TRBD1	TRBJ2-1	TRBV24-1	CATSDPLGDRVYNEQFF	TGTGCCACCAGTGATCCCCTCGGGGACAGAGTCTACAATGAGCAGTTCTTC
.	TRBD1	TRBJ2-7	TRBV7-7	CASSPGQGAYEQYF	TGTGCCAGCAGCCCCGGACAGGGCGCCTACGAGCAGTACTTC
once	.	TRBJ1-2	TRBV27	CASSFRGSYGYTF	TGTGCCAGCAGTTTTCGGGGGAGCTATGGCTACACCTTC
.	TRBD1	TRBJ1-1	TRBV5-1	CASSSRQGALLGAFF	TGCGCCAGCAGCTCCCGACAGGGCGCGCTTCTGGGGGCTTTCTTT
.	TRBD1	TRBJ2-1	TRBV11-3	CASSLGQRQGEQFF	TGTGCCAGCAGCTTAGGACAACGACAGGGCGAGCAGTTCTTC
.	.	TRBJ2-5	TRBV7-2	CASTVGGRETQYF	TGTGCCAGCACCGTCGGGGGGCGAGAGACCCAGTACTTC
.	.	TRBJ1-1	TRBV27	CASSLRPGGVGEAFF	TGTGCCAGCAGTTTACGGCCGGGGGGGGTCGGTGAAGCTTTCTTT
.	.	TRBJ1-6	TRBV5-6	CASSLRSSSYNSPLHF	TGTGCCAGCAGCTTGCGTTCCAGCTCCTATAATTCACCCCTCCACTTT
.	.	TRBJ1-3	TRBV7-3	CASSLAGGNTIYF	TGTGCCAGCAGCTTGGCGGGAGGAAACACCATATATTTT
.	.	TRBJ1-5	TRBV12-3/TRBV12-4	CASSLTDNQPQHF	TGTGCCAGCAGCCTGACAGACAATCAGCCCCAGCATTTT
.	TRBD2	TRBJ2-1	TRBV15	CATSRDGPTASGLYNEQFF	TGTGCCACCAGCAGAGATGGCCCTACGGCTAGCGGGTTATACAATGAGCAGTTCTTC
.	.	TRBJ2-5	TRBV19	CASSIGTGNRETQYF	TGTGCCAGTAGTATAGGAACAGGGAATAGAGAGACCCAGTACTTC
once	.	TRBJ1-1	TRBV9	CASSVTPGAEAFF	TGTGCCAGCAGCGTAACCCCCGGTGCTGAAGCTTTCTTT
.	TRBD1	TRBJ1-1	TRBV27	CASSLGRGRTEAFF	TGTGCCAGCAGTTTGGGCAGGGGGCGAACTGAAGCTTTCTTT
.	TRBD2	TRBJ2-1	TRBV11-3	CASSLTSGRAGNEQFF	TGTGCCAGCAGCTTGACTAGCGGGAGGGCGGGCAATGAGCAGTTCTTC
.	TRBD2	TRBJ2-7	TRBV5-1	CASRIDGTSRAYEQYF	TGCGCCAGCAGGATTGACGGGACTAGCAGGGCTTACGAGCAGTACTTC
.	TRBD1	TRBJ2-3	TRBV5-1	CASSLAGGTGGTDTQYF	TGCGCCAGCAGCTTGGCCGGAGGGACAGGAGGCACAGATACGCAGTATTTT
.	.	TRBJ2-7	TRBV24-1	CATSDSTIGYEQYF	TGTGCCACCAGTGATTCGACAATCGGCTACGAGCAGTACTTC
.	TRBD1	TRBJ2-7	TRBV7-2	CASSPRTGRDEQYF	TGTGCCAGCAGCCCACGGACAGGTAGGGACGAGCAGTACTTC
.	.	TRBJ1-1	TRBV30	CAWGQHRVLGTEAFF	TGTGCCTGGGGCCAACACAGGGTATTAGGTACTGAAGCTTTCTTT
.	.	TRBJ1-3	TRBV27	CASSFSYSGNTIYF	TGTGCCAGCAGTTTTAGCTACTCTGGAAACACCATATATTTT
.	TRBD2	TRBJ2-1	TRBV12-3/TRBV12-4	CASSFTGTSSFF	TGTGCCAGCAGTTTCACCGGGACTAGTTCGTTCTTC
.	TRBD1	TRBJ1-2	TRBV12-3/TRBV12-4	CASSVDRGYGYTF	TGTGCCAGCAGTGTCGACAGGGGCTATGGCTACACCTTC
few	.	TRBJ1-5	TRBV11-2	CASSLGRGTNQPQHF	TGTGCCAGCAGCTTGGGCAGGGGAACCAATCAGCCCCAGCATTTT
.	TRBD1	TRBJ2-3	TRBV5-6	CASSLNGQGYTDTQYF	TGTGCCAGCAGCTTAAATGGACAGGGATACACAGATACGCAGTATTTT
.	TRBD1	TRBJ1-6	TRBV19	CASTLRTGADSPLHF	TGTGCCAGTACACTAAGGACAGGGGCAGATTCACCCCTCCACTTT
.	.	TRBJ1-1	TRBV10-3	CAIHRGEGTEAFF	TGTGCCATCCACAGAGGGGAGGGCACTGAAGCTTTCTTT
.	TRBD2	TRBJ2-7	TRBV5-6	CASSTPLREGPYEQYF	TGTGCCAGCAGTACTCCTCTGCGGGAGGGCCCCTACGAGCAGTACTTC
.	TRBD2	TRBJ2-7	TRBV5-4	CASRELAGEPYEQYF	TGTGCCAGCAGAGAACTAGCGGGAGAGCCCTACGAGCAGTACTTC
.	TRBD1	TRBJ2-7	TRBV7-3	CASSLTVDPSRDRPYEQYF	TGTGCCAGCAGCTTAACTGTCGATCCCTCTCGGGACAGACCCTACGAGCAGTACTTC
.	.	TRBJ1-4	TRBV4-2	CASSRRAGQEKLFF	TGTGCCAGCAGCCGCCGAGCAGGCCAGGAAAAACTGTTTTTT
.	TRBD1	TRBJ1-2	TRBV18	CASSPQQGANYGYTF	TGTGCCAGCTCACCACAGCAGGGGGCTAACTATGGCTACACCTTC
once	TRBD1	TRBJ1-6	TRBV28	CASSMTGVSPLHF	TGTGCCAGCAGCATGACAGGGGTTTCACCCCTCCACTTT
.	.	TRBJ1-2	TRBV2	CASKVEAVNYGYTF	TGTGCCAGCAAGGTAGAGGCGGTGAACTATGGCTACACCTTC
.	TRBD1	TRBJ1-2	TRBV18	CASSLPTGWNYGYTF	TGTGCCAGCTCACTGCCGACAGGGTGGAACTATGGCTACACCTTC
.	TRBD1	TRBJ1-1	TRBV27	CASSYARDRGRLYTEAFF	TGTGCCAGCAGTTACGCCCGGGACAGGGGGCGCCTCTACACTGAAGCTTTCTTT
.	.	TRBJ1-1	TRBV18	CASSPARVNTEAFF	TGTGCCAGCTCACCAGCCAGGGTGAACACTGAAGCTTTCTTT
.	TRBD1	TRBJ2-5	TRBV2	CASNAETGKETQYF	TGTGCCAGCAATGCGGAGACAGGGAAAGAGACCCAGTACTTC
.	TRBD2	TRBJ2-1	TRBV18	CASSEGLAGVYEQFF	TGTGCCAGCTCAGAGGGACTAGCGGGAGTCTATGAGCAGTTCTTC
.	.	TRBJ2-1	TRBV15	CATSRRVGYEQFF	TGTGCCACCAGCAGACGGGTCGGGTATGAGCAGTTCTTC